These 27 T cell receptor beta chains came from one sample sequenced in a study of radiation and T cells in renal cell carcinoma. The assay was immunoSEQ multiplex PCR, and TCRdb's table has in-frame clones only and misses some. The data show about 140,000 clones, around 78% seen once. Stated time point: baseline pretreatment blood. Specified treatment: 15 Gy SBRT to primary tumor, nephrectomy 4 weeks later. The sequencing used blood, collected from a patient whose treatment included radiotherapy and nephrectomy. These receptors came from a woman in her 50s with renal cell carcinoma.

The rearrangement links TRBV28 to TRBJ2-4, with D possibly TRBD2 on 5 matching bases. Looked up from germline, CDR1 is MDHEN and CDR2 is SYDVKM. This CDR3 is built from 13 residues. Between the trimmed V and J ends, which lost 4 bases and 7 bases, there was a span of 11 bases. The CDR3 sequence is CASSSEDRNIQYF. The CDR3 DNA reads TGTGCCAGCAGTTCGGAGGATCGGAACATTCAGTACTTC. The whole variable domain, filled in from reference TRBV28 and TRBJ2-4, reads DVKVTQSSRYLVKRTGEKVFLECVQDMDHENMFWYRQDPGLGLRLIYFSYDVKMKEKGDIPEGYSVSREKKERFSLILESASTNQTSMYLCASSSEDRNIQYFGAGTRLSVL.

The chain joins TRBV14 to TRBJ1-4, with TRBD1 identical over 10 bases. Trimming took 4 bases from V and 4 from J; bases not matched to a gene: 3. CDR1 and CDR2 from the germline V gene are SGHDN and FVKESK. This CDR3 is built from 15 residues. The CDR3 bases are TGTGCCAGCAGCCTGACAGGGGGCTTTAATGAAAAACTGTTTTTT. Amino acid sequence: CASSLTGGFNEKLFF.

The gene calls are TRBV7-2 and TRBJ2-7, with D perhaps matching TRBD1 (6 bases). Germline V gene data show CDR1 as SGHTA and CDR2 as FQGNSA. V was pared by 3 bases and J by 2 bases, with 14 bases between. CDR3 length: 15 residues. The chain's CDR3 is CASSLEAGAAYEQYF. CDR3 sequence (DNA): TGTGCCAGCAGCTTGGAAGCAGGGGCCGCCTACGAGCAGTACTTC. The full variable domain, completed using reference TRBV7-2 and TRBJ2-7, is GAGVSQSPSNKVTEKGKDVELRCDPISGHTALYWYRQSLGQGLEFLIYFQGNSAPDKSGLPSDRFSAERTGGSVSTLTIQRTQQEDSAVYLCASSLEAGAAYEQYFGPGTRLTVT.

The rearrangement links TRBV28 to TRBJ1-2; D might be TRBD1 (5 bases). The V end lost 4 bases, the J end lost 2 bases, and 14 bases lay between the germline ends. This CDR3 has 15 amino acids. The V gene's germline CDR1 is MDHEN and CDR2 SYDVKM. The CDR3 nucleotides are TGTGCCAGCAGTTCAGGCCGGAAGGGGAACTATGGCTACACCTTC. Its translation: CASSSGRKGNYGYTF.

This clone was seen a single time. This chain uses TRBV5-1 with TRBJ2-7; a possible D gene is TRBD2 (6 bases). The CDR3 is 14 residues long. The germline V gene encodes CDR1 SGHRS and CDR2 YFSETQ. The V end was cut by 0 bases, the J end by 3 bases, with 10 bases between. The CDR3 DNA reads TGCGCCAGCAGCTTGGGACTAGAACTCTACGAGCAGTACTTC. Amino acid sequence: CASSLGLELYEQYF.

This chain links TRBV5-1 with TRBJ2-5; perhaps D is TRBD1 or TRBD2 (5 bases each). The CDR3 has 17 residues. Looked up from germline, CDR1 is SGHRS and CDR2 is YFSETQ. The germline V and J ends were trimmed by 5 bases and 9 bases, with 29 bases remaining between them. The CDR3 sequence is CASRSGRQPLDRVPQYF. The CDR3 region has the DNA TGCGCCAGCAGGAGCGGTAGACAGCCCCTTGATAGAGTTCCCCAGTACTTC.

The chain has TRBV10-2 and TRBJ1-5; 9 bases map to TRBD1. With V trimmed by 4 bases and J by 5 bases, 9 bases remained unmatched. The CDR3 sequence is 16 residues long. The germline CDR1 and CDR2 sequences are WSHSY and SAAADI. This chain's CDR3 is CASSVSGQGGYQPQHF. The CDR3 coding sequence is TGCGCCAGCAGTGTCTCGGGACAGGGAGGTTATCAGCCCCAGCATTTT.

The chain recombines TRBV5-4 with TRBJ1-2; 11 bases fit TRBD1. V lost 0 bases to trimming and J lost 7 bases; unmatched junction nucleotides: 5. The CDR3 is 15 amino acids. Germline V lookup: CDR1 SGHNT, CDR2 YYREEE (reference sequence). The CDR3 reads CASSLGGTGGVGYTF. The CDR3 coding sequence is TGTGCCAGCAGCTTGGGAGGGACAGGGGGTGTTGGCTACACCTTC.

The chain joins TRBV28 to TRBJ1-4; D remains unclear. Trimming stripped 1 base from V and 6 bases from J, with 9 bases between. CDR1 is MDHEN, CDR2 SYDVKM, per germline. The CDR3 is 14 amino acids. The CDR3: CASSLSPWDEKLFF. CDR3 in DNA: TGTGCCAGCAGTTTATCGCCCTGGGATGAAAAACTGTTTTTT.

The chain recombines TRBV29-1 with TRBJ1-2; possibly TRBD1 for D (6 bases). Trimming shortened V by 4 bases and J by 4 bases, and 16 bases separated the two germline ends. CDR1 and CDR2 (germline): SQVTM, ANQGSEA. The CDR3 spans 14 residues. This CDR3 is CSVAQGRSSYGYTF. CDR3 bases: TGCAGCGTTGCTCAGGGGAGAAGTTCCTATGGCTACACCTTC.

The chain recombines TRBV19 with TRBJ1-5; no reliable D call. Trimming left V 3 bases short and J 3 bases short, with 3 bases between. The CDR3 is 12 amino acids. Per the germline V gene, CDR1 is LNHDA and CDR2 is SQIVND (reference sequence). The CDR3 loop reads CASSIPNQPQHF. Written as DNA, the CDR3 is TGTGCCAGTAGTATCCCCAATCAGCCCCAGCATTTT. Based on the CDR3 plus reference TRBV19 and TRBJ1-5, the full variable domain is DGGITQSPKYLFRKEGQNVTLSCEQNLNHDAMYWYRQDPGQGLRLIYYSQIVNDFQKGDIAEGYSVSREKKESFPLTVTSAQKNPTAFYLCASSIPNQPQHFGDGTRLSIL.

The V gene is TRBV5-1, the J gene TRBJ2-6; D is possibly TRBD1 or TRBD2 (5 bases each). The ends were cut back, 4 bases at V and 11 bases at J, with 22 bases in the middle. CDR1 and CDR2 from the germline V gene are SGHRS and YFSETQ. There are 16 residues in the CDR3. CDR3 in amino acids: CASSPGWVVRVDVLTF. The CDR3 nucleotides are TGCGCCAGCAGCCCGGGGTGGGTGGTCAGGGTTGACGTCCTGACTTTC.

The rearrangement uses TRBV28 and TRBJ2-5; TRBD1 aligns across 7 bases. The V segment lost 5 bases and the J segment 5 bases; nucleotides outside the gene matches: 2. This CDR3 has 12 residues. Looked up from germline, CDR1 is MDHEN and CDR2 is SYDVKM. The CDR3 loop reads CASSRGQETQYF. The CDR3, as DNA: TGTGCCAGCAGTAGGGGACAGGAGACCCAGTACTTC.

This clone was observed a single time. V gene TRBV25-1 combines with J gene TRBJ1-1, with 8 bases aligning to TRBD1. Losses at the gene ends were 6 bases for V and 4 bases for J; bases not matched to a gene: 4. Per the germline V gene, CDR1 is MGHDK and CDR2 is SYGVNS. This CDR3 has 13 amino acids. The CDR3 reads CASRGTGPTEAFF. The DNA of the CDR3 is TGTGCCAGCAGGGGGACAGGCCCCACTGAAGCTTTCTTT.

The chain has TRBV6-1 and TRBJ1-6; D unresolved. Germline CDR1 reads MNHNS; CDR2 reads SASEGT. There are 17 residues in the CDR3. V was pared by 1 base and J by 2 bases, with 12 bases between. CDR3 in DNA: TGTGCCAGCAGTGAAGGGGCTTCAGGCACCTATAATTCACCCCTCCACTTT. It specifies CASSEGASGTYNSPLHF.

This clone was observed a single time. The DNA for the CDR3 is TGTGCCAGCAGTTTCACCCACAGGGAAGGCCCCTACAATGAGCAGTTCTTC. Translation: CASSFTHREGPYNEQFF. The chain has TRBV27 and TRBJ2-1; D possibly corresponds to TRBD1 (6 bases). The V gene's germline CDR1 is MNHEY and CDR2 SMNVEV (reference sequence). V was clipped by 3 bases and J by 2 bases, with 17 bases between them. The CDR3 contains 17 residues.

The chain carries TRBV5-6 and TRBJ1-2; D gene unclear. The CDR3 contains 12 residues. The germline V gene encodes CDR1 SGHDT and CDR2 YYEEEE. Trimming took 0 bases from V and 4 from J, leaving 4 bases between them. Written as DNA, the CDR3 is TGTGCCAGCAGCTTGGACACCTATGGCTACACCTTC. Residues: CASSLDTYGYTF.

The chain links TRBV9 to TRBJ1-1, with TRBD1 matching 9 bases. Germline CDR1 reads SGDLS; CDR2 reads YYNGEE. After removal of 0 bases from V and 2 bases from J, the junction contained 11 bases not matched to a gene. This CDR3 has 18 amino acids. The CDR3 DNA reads TGTGCCAGCAGCGTAGAAGGGACAGGGAAGATAATCAACACTGAAGCTTTCTTT. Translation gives CASSVEGTGKIINTEAFF. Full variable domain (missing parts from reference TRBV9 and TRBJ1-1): DSGVTQTPKHLITATGQRVTLRCSPRSGDLSVYWYQQSLDQGLQFLIQYYNGEERAKGNILERFSAQQFPDLHSELNLSSLELGDSALYFCASSVEGTGKIINTEAFFGQGTRLTVV.

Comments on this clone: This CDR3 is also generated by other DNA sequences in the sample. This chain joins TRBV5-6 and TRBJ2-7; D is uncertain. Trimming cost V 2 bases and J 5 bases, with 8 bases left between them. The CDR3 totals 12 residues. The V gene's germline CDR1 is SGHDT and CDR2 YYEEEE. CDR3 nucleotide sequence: TGTGCCAGCAGCTTCGTCTTAAACGAGCAGTACTTC. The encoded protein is CASSFVLNEQYF.

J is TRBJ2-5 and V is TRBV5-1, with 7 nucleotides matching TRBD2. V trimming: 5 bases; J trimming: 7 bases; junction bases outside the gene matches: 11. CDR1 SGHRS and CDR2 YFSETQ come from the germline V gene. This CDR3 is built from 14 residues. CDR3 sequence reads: CASSSAGEVVTQYF. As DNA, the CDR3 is TGCGCCAGCAGTTCCGCGGGAGAGGTGGTGACCCAGTACTTC.

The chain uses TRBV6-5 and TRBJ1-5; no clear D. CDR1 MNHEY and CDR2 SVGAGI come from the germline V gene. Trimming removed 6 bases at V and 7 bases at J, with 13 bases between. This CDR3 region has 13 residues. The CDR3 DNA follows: TGTGCCAGCAGGCCAGATTATAGGCAGCCCCAGCATTTT. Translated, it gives CASRPDYRQPQHF.

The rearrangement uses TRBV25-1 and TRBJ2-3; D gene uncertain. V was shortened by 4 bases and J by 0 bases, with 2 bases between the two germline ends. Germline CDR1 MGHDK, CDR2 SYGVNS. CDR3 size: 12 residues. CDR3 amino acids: CASSASTDTQYF. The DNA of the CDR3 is TGTGCCAGCAGTGCCAGCACAGATACGCAGTATTTT. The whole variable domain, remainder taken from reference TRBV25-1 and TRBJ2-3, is EADIYQTPRYLVIGTGKKITLECSQTMGHDKMYWYQQDPGMELHLIHYSYGVNSTEKGDLSSESTVSRIRTEHFPLTLESARPSHTSQYLCASSASTDTQYFGPGTRLTVL.

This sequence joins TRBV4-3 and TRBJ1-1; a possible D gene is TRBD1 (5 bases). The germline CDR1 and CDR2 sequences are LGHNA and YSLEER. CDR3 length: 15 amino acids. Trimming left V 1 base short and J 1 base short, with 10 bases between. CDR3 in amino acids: CASSQGGKPNTEAFF. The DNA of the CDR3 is TGCGCCAGCAGCCAAGGGGGGAAGCCGAACACTGAAGCTTTCTTT.

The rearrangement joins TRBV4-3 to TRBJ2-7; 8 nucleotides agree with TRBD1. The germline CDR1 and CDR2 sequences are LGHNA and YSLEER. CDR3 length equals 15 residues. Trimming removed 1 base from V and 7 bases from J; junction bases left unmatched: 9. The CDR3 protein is CASSQVGQGKWEQYF. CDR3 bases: TGCGCCAGCAGCCAAGTAGGACAGGGAAAGTGGGAGCAGTACTTC.

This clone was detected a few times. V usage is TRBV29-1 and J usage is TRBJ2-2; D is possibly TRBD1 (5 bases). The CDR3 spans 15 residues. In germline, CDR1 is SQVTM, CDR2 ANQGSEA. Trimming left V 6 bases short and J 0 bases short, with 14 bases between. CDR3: CSVSKGISNTGELFF. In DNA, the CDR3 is TGCAGCGTATCAAAGGGGATATCGAACACCGGGGAGCTGTTTTTT.

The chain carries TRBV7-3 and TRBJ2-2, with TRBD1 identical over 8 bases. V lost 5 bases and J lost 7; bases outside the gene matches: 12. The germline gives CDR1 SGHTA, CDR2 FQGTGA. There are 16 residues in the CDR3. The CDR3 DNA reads TGTGCCAGCAGCCCCCACTCCGGGACAGGTGGCGGGGAGCTGTTTTTT. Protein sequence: CASSPHSGTGGGELFF.

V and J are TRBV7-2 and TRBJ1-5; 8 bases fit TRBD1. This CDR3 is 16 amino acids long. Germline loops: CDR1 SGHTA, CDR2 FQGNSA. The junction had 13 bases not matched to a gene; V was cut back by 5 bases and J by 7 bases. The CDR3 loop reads CASSDYGQGSRQPQHF. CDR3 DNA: TGTGCCAGCAGCGACTACGGACAGGGCAGTCGGCAGCCCCAGCATTTT.